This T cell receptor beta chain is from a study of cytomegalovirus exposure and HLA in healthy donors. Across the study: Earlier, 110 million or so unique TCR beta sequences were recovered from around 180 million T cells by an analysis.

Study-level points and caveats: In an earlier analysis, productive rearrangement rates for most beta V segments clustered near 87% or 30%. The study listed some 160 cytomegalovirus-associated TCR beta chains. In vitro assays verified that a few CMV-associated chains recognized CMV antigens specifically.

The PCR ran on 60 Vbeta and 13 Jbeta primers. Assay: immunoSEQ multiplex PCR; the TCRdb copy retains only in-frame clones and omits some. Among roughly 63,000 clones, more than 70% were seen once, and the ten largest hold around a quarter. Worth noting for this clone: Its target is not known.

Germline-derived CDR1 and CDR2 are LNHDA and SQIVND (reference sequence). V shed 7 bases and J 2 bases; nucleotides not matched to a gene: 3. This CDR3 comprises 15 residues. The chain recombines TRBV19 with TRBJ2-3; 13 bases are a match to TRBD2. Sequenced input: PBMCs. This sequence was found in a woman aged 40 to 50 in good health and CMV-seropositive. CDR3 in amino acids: CASKLAGGPTDTQYF. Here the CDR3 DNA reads TGTGCCAGTAAACTAGCGGGGGGGCCCACAGATACGCAGTATTTT.